The clone carrying this T cell receptor beta chain was picked up a small number of times. This sample was taken from a study of blood T cells in healthy people across ages. The J segment lost 5 bases and the V segment lost 3 bases, leaving 9 bases of the junction unmatched. Germline CDR1 and CDR2: DFQATT and SNEGSKA (reference sequence). The CDR3 totals 14 residues. Next came a second PCR, run for about 6 to 12 cycles, which used a sample-barcoded 5' primer along with a J-beta primer mix. Each cDNA molecule was tagged by a template-switch adaptor that had 12 random nucleotides. Each CDR3 protein gets one entry after TCRdb re-called the 5' RACE reads with MiXCR. Here the sample spans 550,000 to 600,000 distinct CDR3 sequences, roughly 48% being singletons.

The J gene is TRBJ2-5, the V gene TRBV20-1; 7 bases match TRBD2. This receptor was obtained from a man older than 75 in good health. The sequenced material came from blood. For the CDR3, the DNA is TGCAGTGCTAGTATGGCGGGAGTATGGGAGACCCAGTACTTC. Its protein is CSASMAGVWETQYF.